This T cell receptor beta chain was profiled in a study of cytomegalovirus exposure and HLA in healthy donors. At the level of the study: Per a later analysis, the roughly 690 first-cohort and fewer than 150 validation repertoires shared one platform. Study results and limitations: Through in vitro validation, three CMV-associated chains were shown to be specific for CMV antigens. In the 130 or so validation repertoires, just under 95% of cluster scores exceeded 0, per a later analysis. TCR sequences were mostly rare, though some public TCRs occurred in many donors.

The table came from immunoSEQ multiplex PCR; TCRdb's copy has only in-frame clones and leaves some out. Seen here are approximately 76,000 clones, roughly 95% observed once, and the top ten hold approximately 3.3%. Regarding this clone: Its antigen remains unknown.

The CDR3 is 15 amino acids. Germline lookup yields CDR1 SGHTA and CDR2 FQGTGA. With V trimmed by 5 bases and J by 2 bases, 4 bases remained unmatched. The sequencing sample was made of PBMCs. The origin of this receptor is a woman aged 18-30 years in good health and CMV-seropositive. The genes are TRBV7-3 and TRBJ2-7; 12 bases are a match to TRBD2. CDR3 loop: CASSIGLAGPYEQYF. The CDR3 bases are TGTGCCAGCAGCATAGGACTAGCGGGGCCCTACGAGCAGTACTTC.